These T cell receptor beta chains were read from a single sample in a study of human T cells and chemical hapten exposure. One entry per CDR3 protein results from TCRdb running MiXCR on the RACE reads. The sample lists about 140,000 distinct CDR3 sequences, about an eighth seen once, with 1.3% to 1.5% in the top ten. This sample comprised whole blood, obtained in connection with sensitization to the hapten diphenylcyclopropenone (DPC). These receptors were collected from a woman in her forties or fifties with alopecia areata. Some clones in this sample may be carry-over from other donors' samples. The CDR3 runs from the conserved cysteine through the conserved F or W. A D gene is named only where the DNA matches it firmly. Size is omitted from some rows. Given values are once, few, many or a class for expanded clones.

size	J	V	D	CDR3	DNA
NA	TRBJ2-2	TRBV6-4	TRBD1	CASSGGPENTGELFF	TGTGCCAGTTCAGGGGGCCCGGAGAACACCGGGGAGCTGTTTTTT
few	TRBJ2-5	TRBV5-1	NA	CASSLEARKETQYF	TGCGCCAGCAGCTTGGAGGCTAGAAAAGAGACCCAGTACTTC
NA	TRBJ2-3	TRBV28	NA	CASSAGSWTQYF	TGTGCCAGCAGTGCTGGTAGTTGGACGCAGTATTTT
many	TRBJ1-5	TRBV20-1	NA	CSAYQGSNQPQHF	TGCAGTGCTTATCAGGGTAGCAATCAGCCCCAGCATTTT
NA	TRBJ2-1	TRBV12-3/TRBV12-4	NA	CASSSRPTGSGRIF	TGTGCCAGCAGTTCAAGACCTACAGGGTCCGGCAGGATCTTC
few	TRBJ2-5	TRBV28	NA	CASRVGGAETQYF	TGTGCCAGCCGAGTGGGTGGGGCGGAGACCCAGTACTTC
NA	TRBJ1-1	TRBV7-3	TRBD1	CASSPSARGFNTEAFF	TGTGCCAGCAGCCCATCCGCCAGGGGGTTCAACACTGAAGCTTTCTTT
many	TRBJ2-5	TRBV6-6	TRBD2	CASSFGTSGIETQYF	TGTGCCAGCAGTTTCGGGACTAGCGGAATAGAGACCCAGTACTTC
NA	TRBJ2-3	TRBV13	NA	CASSLGTTSGAQYF	TGTGCCAGCAGCTTAGGGACTACCTCCGGCGCGCAGTATTTT
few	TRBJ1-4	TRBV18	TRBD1	CASSPPGGPNEKLFF	TGTGCCAGCTCACCTCCAGGGGGACCTAATGAAAAACTGTTTTTT
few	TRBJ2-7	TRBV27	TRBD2	CASSFGLAGAEQYF	TGTGCCAGCAGTTTCGGACTAGCGGGGGCCGAGCAGTACTTC
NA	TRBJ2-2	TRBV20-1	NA	CSAREMAPGELFF	TGCAGTGCTAGAGAGATGGCCCCCGGGGAGCTGTTTTTT
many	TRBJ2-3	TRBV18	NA	CASSPTAGLSTDTQYF	TGTGCCAGCTCACCTACTGCGGGATTAAGCACAGATACGCAGTATTTT
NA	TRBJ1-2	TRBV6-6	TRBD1	CAGLGRGSHGYTF	TGTGCCGGGTTGGGCAGGGGGTCCCATGGCTACACCTTC
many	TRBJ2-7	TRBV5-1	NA	CASSLSGRYDEQYF	TGCGCCAGCAGCTTATCAGGGAGGTACGACGAGCAGTACTTC
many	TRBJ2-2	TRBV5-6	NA	CASSLWLSRGTGELFF	TGTGCCAGCAGCTTGTGGCTTTCTCGCGGTACCGGGGAGCTGTTTTTT
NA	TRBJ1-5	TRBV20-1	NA	CSAREYSGRFLNQPQHF	TGCAGTGCTAGAGAATACTCCGGCAGATTTTTGAATCAGCCCCAGCATTTT
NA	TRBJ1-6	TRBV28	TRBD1	CASSPIAGQHNSPLHF	TGTGCCAGCAGTCCGATCGCGGGACAGCATAATTCACCCCTCCACTTT
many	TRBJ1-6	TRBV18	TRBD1	CASSSDRVGSPLHF	TGTGCCAGCTCGTCGGACAGGGTCGGCTCACCCCTCCACTTT
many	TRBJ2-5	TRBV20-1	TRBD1	CSARQGESMETQYF	TGCAGTGCTAGACAGGGGGAGAGTATGGAGACCCAGTACTTC
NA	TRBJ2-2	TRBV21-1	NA	CASSGGFRAPGSCFF	NA
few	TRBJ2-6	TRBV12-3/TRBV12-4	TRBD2	CASSPGGPGGANVLTF	TGTGCCAGCAGCCCGGGAGGCCCTGGGGGGGCCAACGTCCTGACTTTC
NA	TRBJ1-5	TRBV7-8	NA	CASSLGAQGSRRQPQHF	TGTGCCAGCAGCTTAGGAGCGCAGGGAAGTCGTCGACAGCCCCAGCATTTT
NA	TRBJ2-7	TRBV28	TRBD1	CASIGDRAGEQYF	TGTGCCAGCATTGGGGACAGGGCGGGAGAGCAGTACTTC
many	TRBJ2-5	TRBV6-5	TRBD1	CASSYSKGGELYF	TGTGCCAGCAGTTACTCGAAAGGGGGCGAGCTTTACTTC
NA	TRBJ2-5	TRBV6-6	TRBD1	CASSSDRVETQYF	TGTGCCAGCAGTTCCGACAGGGTTGAGACCCAGTACTTC
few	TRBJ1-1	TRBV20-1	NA	CSALVTVGGGNEAFF	TGCAGTGCTCTAGTAACGGTTGGAGGGGGTAATGAAGCTTTCTTT
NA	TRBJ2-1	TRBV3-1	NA	CASSRSILKPGSSSGSYNEQFF	TGTGCCAGCAGCCGCAGTATCCTTAAGCCAGGCTCCTCTTCAGGGTCCTACAATGAGCAGTTCTTC
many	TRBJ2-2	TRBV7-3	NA	CASSLTIQPRELFF	TGTGCCAGCAGCTTAACGATTCAGCCCCGGGAGCTGTTTTTT
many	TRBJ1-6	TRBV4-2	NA	CASSQDAGRGDSPLHF	TGTGCCAGCAGCCAAGATGCGGGCAGGGGTGATTCACCCCTCCACTTT
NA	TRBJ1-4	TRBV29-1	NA	CSVLARGSEKLFF	TGCAGCGTTTTGGCTAGAGGGAGCGAAAAACTGTTTTTT
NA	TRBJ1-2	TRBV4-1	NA	CASSQESSHGYTF	TGCGCCAGCAGCCAAGAGTCCTCCCATGGCTACACCTTC
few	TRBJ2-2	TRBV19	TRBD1	CASAGQGTTGELFF	TGTGCCAGTGCGGGACAGGGGACCACCGGGGAGCTGTTTTTT
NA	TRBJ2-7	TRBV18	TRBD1	CASSPLGQANSEQYF	TGTGCCAGCTCACCTTTAGGACAGGCAAACTCCGAGCAGTACTTC
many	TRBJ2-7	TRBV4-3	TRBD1	CASSQVLGGIGSGTYEQYF	TGCGCCAGCAGCCAAGTCTTAGGGGGCATAGGGTCGGGGACCTACGAGCAGTACTTC
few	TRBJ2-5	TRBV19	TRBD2	CASSSSGVLEETQYF	TGTGCCAGTAGTAGCAGCGGGGTACTTGAGGAGACCCAGTACTTC
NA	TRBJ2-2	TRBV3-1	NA	CASSQGNPTGELFF	TGTGCCAGCAGCCAAGGCAACCCCACCGGGGAGCTGTTTTTT
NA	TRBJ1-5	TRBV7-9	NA	CASSLAGQGQPQHF	TGTGCCAGCAGCTTAGCAGGGCAGGGCCAGCCCCAGCATTTT
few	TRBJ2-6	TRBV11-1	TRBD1	CASSLRTGSTGANVLTF	TGTGCCAGCAGCCTCCGGACAGGGTCAACCGGGGCCAACGTCCTGACTTTC
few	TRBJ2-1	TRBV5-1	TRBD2	CASSFGLAGGQEQFF	TGCGCCAGCAGCTTTGGACTAGCGGGAGGGCAAGAGCAGTTCTTC
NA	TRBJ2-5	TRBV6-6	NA	CASSPLQGRETQYF	TGTGCCAGCAGTCCGCTCCAGGGGCGGGAGACCCAGTACTTC
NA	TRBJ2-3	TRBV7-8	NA	CASSFDHTDTQYF	TGTGCCAGCAGCTTTGACCACACAGATACGCAGTATTTT
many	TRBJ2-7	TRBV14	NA	CASSQRGGSYEQYF	TGTGCCAGCAGCCAAAGAGGGGGCTCCTACGAGCAGTACTTC
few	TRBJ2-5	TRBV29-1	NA	CSVAREETQYF	TGCAGCGTTGCCCGGGAGGAGACCCAGTACTTC
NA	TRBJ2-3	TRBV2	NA	CASGASQRDTQYF	TGTGCCAGCGGAGCTTCTCAACGTGATACGCAGTATTTT
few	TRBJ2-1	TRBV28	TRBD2	CASSLPGGGRRDEQFF	TGTGCCAGCAGTTTGCCCGGCGGCGGGAGGCGGGATGAGCAGTTCTTC
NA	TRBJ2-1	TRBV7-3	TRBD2	CASSLMASGRYGNEQFF	TGTGCCAGCAGCTTAATGGCTAGCGGGAGGTACGGTAATGAGCAGTTCTTC
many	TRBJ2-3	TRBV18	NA	CATAEVRSTDTQYF	TGTGCCACCGCCGAAGTACGAAGCACAGATACGCAGTATTTT
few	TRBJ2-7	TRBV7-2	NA	CASSLPLSMRGVSYEQYF	TGTGCCAGCAGCTTGCCGCTTTCAATGAGAGGGGTCTCCTACGAGCAGTACTTC